The present T cell receptor (beta chain) was sequenced within a study of shared clonotypes between healthy human individuals. Study results and limitations: Clonotypes shared by all four sorted-subset donors had higher generation probabilities than non-shared clonotypes. The sole specimen, blood, was sampled, and tissue repertoires likely differ.

Concerning this clone itself: As yet, its antigen is unknown.

It was CD45RO-negative cells, positively selected for CCR7, that made up naive CD8 cells, with terminally differentiated effector memory CD45RA+ cells excluded. Those who donated were healthy HIV-negative adults, with no recent acute infections or vaccinations reported. Produced via immunoSEQ multiplex PCR; TCRdb's table is partial and in-frame only. Of 2 million to 2.5 million clones in the sample, approximately 94% are singletons; the top ten hold 1.7%. CDR3 size: 13 residues. Germline V gene data show CDR1 as MNHEY and CDR2 as SMNVEV (reference sequence). The V and J ends lost 7 bases and 5 bases respectively, with 14 bases between them.

The receptor was isolated from a man between 18 and 35 years old in good health. Some clones in this sample may be carry-over from other donors' samples. The sequenced sample consisted of naive CD8+ T cells from PBMCs. The rearrangement links TRBV27 to TRBJ1-1, with D hard to call. The CDR3 region is CASISRLETEAFF. The DNA of the CDR3 is TGTGCCAGCATTTCGAGGTTGGAGACTGAAGCTTTCTTT.